By sample fraction, the clone carrying this T cell receptor delta chain is medium-sized. Trimming left V 2 bases short and J 2 bases short, with 25 bases between. The CDR3 is made up of 18 amino acids. Germline V CDR1 and CDR2: NSMFDY, ISSIKDK. The sample originates from a study of gamma-delta chains in newborns, infants, children. TCRdb re-called the reads with CATT. This sample has around 4,500 delta-chain clones, with 4% to 5.5% found just once. Sequenced: blood. The clonotype comes from a child who was a newborn, infant or young child, either healthy, febrile or measles-vaccinated (not recorded which). This sequence joins TRAV29/DV5 and TRDJ1; D tentatively reads TRDD2 or TRDD3 (5 bases each). The CDR3 DNA reads as TGTGCAGCAAGTCTTCCCCTCGAGGGGACCTATTTGACCGATAAACTCATCTTT. This sequence encodes CAASLPLEGTYLTDKLIF. The complete variable domain, with remaining parts taken from reference TRAV29/DV5 and TRDJ1, reads DQQVKQNSPSLSVQEGRISILNCDYTNSMFDYFLWYKKYPAEGPTFLISISSIKDKNEDGRFTVFLNKSAKHLSLHIVPSQPGDSAVYFCAASLPLEGTYLTDKLIFGKGTRVTVEP.